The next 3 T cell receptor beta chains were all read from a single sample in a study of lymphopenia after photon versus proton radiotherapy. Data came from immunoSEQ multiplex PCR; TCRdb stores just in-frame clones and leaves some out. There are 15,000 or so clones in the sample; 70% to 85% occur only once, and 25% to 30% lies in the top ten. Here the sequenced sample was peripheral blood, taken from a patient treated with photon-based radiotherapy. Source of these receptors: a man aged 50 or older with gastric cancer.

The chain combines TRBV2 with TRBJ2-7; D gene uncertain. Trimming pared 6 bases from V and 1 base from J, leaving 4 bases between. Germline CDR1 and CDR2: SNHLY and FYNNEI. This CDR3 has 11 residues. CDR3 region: CASRISYEQYV. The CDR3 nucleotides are TGTGCCAGCAGGATTTCCTACGAGCAGTACGTC.

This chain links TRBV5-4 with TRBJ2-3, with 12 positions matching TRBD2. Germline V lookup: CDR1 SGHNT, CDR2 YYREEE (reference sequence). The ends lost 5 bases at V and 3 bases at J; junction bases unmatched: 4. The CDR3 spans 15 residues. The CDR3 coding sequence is TGTGCCAGCAGTTTTACTAGCGGGGGGACAGATACGCAGTATTTT. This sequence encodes CASSFTSGGTDTQYF.

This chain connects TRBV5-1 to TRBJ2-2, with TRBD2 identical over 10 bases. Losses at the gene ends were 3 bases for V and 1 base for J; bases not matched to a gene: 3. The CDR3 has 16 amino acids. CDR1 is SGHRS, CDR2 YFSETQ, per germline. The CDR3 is CASSSPSGGNTGELFF. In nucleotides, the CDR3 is TGCGCCAGCAGCTCCCCTAGCGGGGGGAACACCGGGGAGCTGTTTTTT.